The following is a T cell receptor (beta chain) sequence with its context. Antigen: not known. As the CDR3 is not closed by the conserved phenylalanine or tryptophan, this likely results from a read error. The library came from three nested PCR rounds adapted from ARM-PCR protocols. One entry per CDR3 protein results from TCRdb running MiXCR on the multiplex PCR reads. The sample consists of 90,000 to 120,000 distinct CDR3 sequences, less than 75% of them appearing once. This sample's RNA came from whole unsorted tissue. The normal lung tissue was taken more than 3 cm from the tumor edge. This entry belongs to a study of tumor and adjacent non-tumor tissue in lung cancer. Study-wide results and caveats: Significantly higher TCR diversity was found in tumor than normal lung. Top 100 clones took a larger repertoire share in normal lung.

Looked up from germline, CDR1 is MGHRA and CDR2 is YSYEKL. The CDR3 consists of 16 residues. What was sequenced was distant non-tumor lung tissue. The chain links TRBV4-1 to TRBJ1-1; no firm D call. This clonotype originated in a man under 40 with non-small cell lung cancer. Here the CDR3 reads CARSQDLARVSAEAFL. DNA of the CDR3: TGCGCCAGAAGCCAAGATCTGGCCAGAGTGTCGGCTGAAGCTTTCCTT.